This is a list of T cell receptor beta chains from one sample in a study of spatial heterogeneity in lung cancer. Via MiXCR, TCRdb re-called the 5' RACE reads, giving one row per CDR3 protein. The sample lists 8,000 or so distinct CDR3 sequences, approximately 6.8% occurring once. The sample here was lung tumor tissue, taken at surgery. The receptors stem from a male donor with early-stage non-small cell lung cancer. The CDR3 runs from the conserved cysteine through the conserved F or W.

V gene: TRBV20-1; CDR3 protein: CSGTSGSVSSEEQYF
V gene: TRBV7-8; CDR3 protein: CASSLLGQGRGAGANVLTF
V gene: TRBV5-1; CDR3 protein: CASRPDRASYNEQFF
V gene: TRBV28; CDR3 protein: CASSLNGRAYEQYF
V gene: TRBV6-2/TRBV6-3; CDR3 protein: CASSALADSSYEQYF
V gene: TRBV28; CDR3 protein: CASSLGGGLGYTF
V gene: TRBV28; CDR3 protein: CASSFRFEAFF
V gene: TRBV10-3; CDR3 protein: CAIGQGGYGYTF
V gene: TRBV6-5; CDR3 protein: CATSSYGEAFF
V gene: TRBV28; CDR3 protein: CASSLRTGAYNEQFF
V gene: TRBV5-1; CDR3 protein: CASAEGQGNEKLFF
V gene: TRBV5-1; CDR3 protein: CASSLEDRGALYEQYF
V gene: TRBV4-1; CDR3 protein: CASSQEPGFEQYF
V gene: TRBV27; CDR3 protein: CASSQISLGQNYGYTF
V gene: TRBV29-1; CDR3 protein: CSVGQGRNEQYF
V gene: TRBV5-5; CDR3 protein: CASSLDIRTYGYTF
V gene: TRBV28; CDR3 protein: CASSPYRGQGPEQYF
V gene: TRBV18; CDR3 protein: CASSPPPGTGGGEQYF
V gene: TRBV6-5; CDR3 protein: CASSPRQSSYEQYF
V gene: TRBV7-9; CDR3 protein: CASSSPQGSHTEAFF
V gene: TRBV7-9; CDR3 protein: CASSSGQGITGELFF
V gene: TRBV7-2; CDR3 protein: CASSFGSNQPQHF
V gene: TRBV29-1; CDR3 protein: CSGLQGYRETQYF
V gene: TRBV5-1; CDR3 protein: CASSLGFTDTQYF
V gene: TRBV7-9; CDR3 protein: CASSIASAGGQETQYF
V gene: TRBV10-3; CDR3 protein: CAISVGAGGKETQYF
V gene: TRBV29-1; CDR3 protein: CSVFPWTSGRNNEQFF
V gene: TRBV6-2/TRBV6-3; CDR3 protein: CASRSRYEQYF
V gene: TRBV6-1; CDR3 protein: CASSLTSRQTQYF
V gene: TRBV6-6; CDR3 protein: CASSNSFRSGRETQYF
V gene: TRBV5-5; CDR3 protein: CASSLVAGVTGAYEQYF
V gene: TRBV5-6; CDR3 protein: CASSKMGQLNTEAFF
V gene: TRBV5-1; CDR3 protein: CASSSIDTKLLSPSNTGELFF
V gene: TRBV20-1; CDR3 protein: CSANPPGGGLYQETQYF
V gene: TRBV18; CDR3 protein: CASSPGTGRYEQYF
V gene: TRBV5-1; CDR3 protein: CASSLGAGQGPSGEQYF
V gene: TRBV5-1; CDR3 protein: CASSFGENTEAFF
V gene: TRBV5-1; CDR3 protein: CASSLGDYSKETQYF
V gene: TRBV29-1; CDR3 protein: CSVGQGASDTQYF
V gene: TRBV7-2; CDR3 protein: CASSLLAGGPNTGELFF
V gene: TRBV7-9; CDR3 protein: CASSPRRGQGAGSHEQYF
V gene: TRBV6-5; CDR3 protein: CASSPDGAPYEQYF
V gene: TRBV5-1; CDR3 protein: CASSSASSGVTSRLGQFF